The 21 T cell receptor beta chains given below trace back to one sample, sequenced in a study of cytomegalovirus exposure and HLA in healthy donors. Vbeta (60) and Jbeta (13) primers were used in the PCR. Here immunoSEQ multiplex PCR was the method, and the copy in TCRdb shows in-frame clones only, minus some. The sample holds around 200,000 clones; approximately 85% are singletons and the top ten take approximately 2.2%. The sample consisted of PBMCs. The receptors stem from a woman between 50 and 59 years old in good health and CMV-seronegative.

This clone was recorded only once. The chain combines TRBV7-3 with TRBJ1-3, with 9 bases matching TRBD1. V was pared by 4 bases and J by 3 bases, with 4 bases of the junction left unmatched. CDR1 SGHTA and CDR2 FQGTGA come from the germline V gene. The CDR3 spans 15 residues. DNA of the CDR3: TGTGCCAGCAGCTCACAGGGGGCGCTTGGAAACACCATATATTTT. It encodes CASSSQGALGNTIYF.

The gene calls are TRBV7-8 and TRBJ1-1; D gene uncertain. V was cut by 0 bases and J by 0 bases, with 5 bases left in between. CDR1 is SGHVS and CDR2 is FQNEAQ in the germline V gene. The CDR3 is made up of 14 amino acids. CDR3 amino acids: CASSLAQLNTEAFF. CDR3 in DNA: TGTGCCAGCAGCTTAGCTCAGTTGAACACTGAAGCTTTCTTT.

This chain links TRBV6-1 with TRBJ1-2, with TRBD1 matching over 8 bases. The V segment lost 7 bases and the J segment 6 bases; nucleotides outside the gene matches: 13. Germline CDR1 MNHNS, CDR2 SASEGT. CDR3 length: 15 residues. In DNA, the CDR3 is TGTGCCAGCAATCTGGGCAATAGACAGGGGAATGGCTACACCTTC. This sequence encodes CASNLGNRQGNGYTF.

J is TRBJ1-2 and V is TRBV19, with 9 bases aligning to TRBD1. The germline CDR1 and CDR2 sequences are LNHDA and SQIVND (reference sequence). Unmatched junction bases numbered 14, after V lost 8 bases and J lost 1 base. The CDR3 runs to 17 residues. In DNA, the CDR3 is TGTGCCAGTCGGCCGATTGTAACGGGACAGGGTAACTATGGCTACACCTTC. Protein product: CASRPIVTGQGNYGYTF. The full variable domain, rest sourced from reference TRBV19 and TRBJ1-2, is DGGITQSPKYLFRKEGQNVTLSCEQNLNHDAMYWYRQDPGQGLRLIYYSQIVNDFQKGDIAEGYSVSREKKESFPLTVTSAQKNPTAFYLCASRPIVTGQGNYGYTFGSGTRLTVV.

This rearrangement joins TRBV7-8 to TRBJ2-2; TRBD2 matches at 11 bases. Looked up from germline, CDR1 is SGHVS and CDR2 is FQNEAQ. J was trimmed by 1 base and V by 5 bases; bases with no gene match: 3. This CDR3 region has 16 residues. The CDR3 sequence is CASSAGLAGNTGELFF. CDR3 in DNA: TGTGCCAGCAGCGCAGGACTAGCGGGGAACACCGGGGAGCTGTTTTTT.

V gene TRBV7-3 combines with J gene TRBJ1-1, with 7 bases fitting TRBD1. Germline V gives CDR1 SGHTA, CDR2 FQGTGA. The CDR3 is made up of 18 amino acids. V lost 1 base, J lost 0 bases, and 11 bases stayed unmatched. CDR3 amino acids: CASSLSPSQGWVNTEAFF. CDR3 sequence (DNA): TGTGCCAGCAGCTTAAGCCCTTCACAGGGGTGGGTGAACACTGAAGCTTTCTTT.

The CDR3 sequence: CASSLVGGTLWDTEAFF. CDR3 nucleotides: TGTGCCAGCAGCTTAGTAGGCGGGACCCTCTGGGACACTGAAGCTTTCTTT. The chain links TRBV7-9 to TRBJ1-1; perhaps TRBD1 as D (5 bases). Germline loops: CDR1 SEHNR, CDR2 FQNEAQ (reference sequence). The V and J ends lost 1 base and 3 bases respectively, with 18 bases between them. The CDR3 loop spans 17 amino acids.

The V and J genes are TRBV7-2 and TRBJ2-2, with D perhaps TRBD2 (6 bases). The CDR3 length is 18 residues. V was trimmed by 3 bases and J by 1 base, leaving 18 bases between them. The germline V gene encodes CDR1 SGHTA and CDR2 FQGNSA. The CDR3 spells CASSFPSREAGNTGELFF. The CDR3 nucleotides read TGTGCCAGCAGCTTTCCCTCCCGAGAAGCGGGGAACACCGGGGAGCTGTTTTTT.

The chain has TRBV6-5 and TRBJ1-1; TRBD1 is a possible D gene (6 bases). The germline V and J ends were trimmed by 6 bases and 2 bases, with 13 bases remaining between them. CDR1 and CDR2 from the germline V gene are MNHEY and SVGAGI. CDR3 length equals 14 residues. The DNA of the CDR3 is TGTGCCAGCAGGTCCCCGGGACATAACACTGAAGCTTTCTTT. Amino acids: CASRSPGHNTEAFF.

The chain is built from TRBV6-7 and TRBJ2-6; 14 bases match TRBD2. TRBV6-7 is noted as an ORF with a role that remains uncertain. J gave up 1 base and V 6 bases, and 5 bases lay outside the gene matches. The CDR3 is 18 residues long. This CDR3 is CASRLGLAGVSGANVLTF. The CDR3 DNA sequence: TGTGCCAGCAGATTGGGACTAGCGGGAGTTTCTGGGGCCAACGTCCTGACTTTC.

This clone occurred once. This rearrangement joins TRBV18 to TRBJ1-2; the match to TRBD1 covers 7 bases. This CDR3 comprises 15 residues. CDR1 is KGHSH, CDR2 LQKENI, per germline. Germline trimming cut 3 bases from V and 0 bases from J; bases unmatched to any gene: 4. The CDR3 sequence is CASSPGTVSNYGYTF. CDR3 bases: TGTGCCAGCTCACCGGGGACAGTGTCTAACTATGGCTACACCTTC.

This clone was seen only once. The rearrangement links TRBV27 to TRBJ2-5; 10 bases line up with TRBD2. V was clipped by 5 bases and J by 8 bases; unmatched bases: 5. CDR1 and CDR2 (germline): MNHEY, SMNVEV (reference sequence). The CDR3 loop spans 13 amino acids. This CDR3 is CASSPGLALTQYF. CDR3 in DNA: TGTGCCAGCAGTCCGGGACTAGCGTTAACCCAGTACTTC.

V gene TRBV7-8 combines with J gene TRBJ1-5; D gene uncertain. The CDR3 extends over 12 amino acids. Trimming pared 8 bases from V and 2 bases from J, leaving 7 bases between. Germline V gene lookup returns CDR1 SGHVS and CDR2 FQNEAQ. Here the CDR3 DNA reads TGTGCCAGCGGGAGGGGCAATCAGCCCCAGCATTTT. It codes for CASGRGNQPQHF.

The V call is TRBV28, the J call TRBJ1-4; 9 nucleotides agree with TRBD1. In germline, CDR1 is MDHEN, CDR2 SYDVKM. J lost 6 bases, V lost 4 bases, and 6 bases had no gene match. The CDR3 runs 15 residues. The CDR3 loop reads CASSYLGQGYEKLFF. The DNA for the CDR3 is TGTGCCAGCAGTTACCTCGGACAGGGGTATGAAAAACTGTTTTTT.

The CDR3 sequence is CASSYPRGTGNTIYF. For the CDR3, the DNA is TGTGCCAGCAGTTACCCTAGGGGAACTGGAAACACCATATATTTT. The chain has TRBV6-6 and TRBJ1-3; D perhaps matches TRBD1 (5 bases). CDR1 and CDR2 (germline): MNHNY, SVGAGI (reference sequence). This CDR3 is built from 15 residues. V was pared by 2 bases and J by 2 bases, with 10 bases between.

The J gene is TRBJ2-7, the V gene TRBV7-5; the table calls TRBD1, which could not be checked here. TRBV7-5 is tagged as a pseudogene. The CDR3 sequence is 14 residues long. The chain's CDR3 is CVRSLARGFDEQYF. The CDR3 DNA reads as TGTGTCAGAAGCTTAGCCAGGGGGTTCGACGAGCAGTACTTC.

In nucleotides, the CDR3 is TGCGCCAGCAGCTTCACTAGCGGGCCGAATCCGAGGAGCTCCTACGAGCAGTACTTC. It specifies CASSFTSGPNPRSSYEQYF. The rearrangement uses TRBV5-1 and TRBJ2-7, with 9 bases identical to TRBD2. J lost 0 bases, V lost 2 bases, and 15 bases had no gene match. The CDR3 contains 19 residues. The germline V gene has CDR1 SGHRS and CDR2 YFSETQ.

Turning to this clone: Germline and junction disagree at one end, which may indicate a read error. The rearrangement uses TRBV7-9 and TRBJ2-7, with D hard to call. Germline CDR1 reads SEHNR; CDR2 reads FQNEAQ (reference sequence). This CDR3 is 12 amino acids long. CDR3 nucleotide sequence: TGTTCCAGCAGCTTATCGAGGTACGAGCAGTACTTC. Residues: CSSSLSRYEQYF.

The rearrangement links TRBV7-3 to TRBJ2-2; no clear D gene. The CDR3 has 13 amino acids. Germline values: CDR1 SGHTA, CDR2 FQGTGA. The V end was cut by 6 bases, the J end by 8 bases, with 13 bases between. The CDR3 nucleotides read TGTGCCAGCAGTACATTCTTATCTGGGGAGCTGTTTTTT. Residues: CASSTFLSGELFF.

The chain has TRBV5-1 and TRBJ1-4, with 9 positions matching TRBD1. Germline assignment: CDR1 SGHRS and CDR2 YFSETQ. V shed 6 bases, J shed 8 bases, and the junction held 8 bases outside the gene matches. The CDR3 extends over 14 amino acids. The CDR3 nucleotides read TGCGCCAGCAAAGACCGACAGGGGGGGGAAAAACTGTTTTTT. Translation: CASKDRQGGEKLFF. Full variable domain (remainder filled in from reference TRBV5-1 and TRBJ1-4): KAGVTQTPRYLIKTRGQQVTLSCSPISGHRSVSWYQQTPGQGLQFLFEYFSETQRNKGNFPGRFSGRQFSNSRSEMNVSTLELGDSALYLCASKDRQGGEKLFFGSGTQLSVL.

This clone has only one observation. The V and J genes are TRBV29-1 and TRBJ1-2; 7 bases match TRBD1. Germline-derived CDR1 and CDR2 are SQVTM and ANQGSEA. Trimming cost V 1 base and J 4 bases; bases outside gene matches: 9. This CDR3 region has 15 residues. The CDR3 here is CSVEAPGQRSYGYTF. Here the CDR3 DNA reads TGCAGCGTTGAAGCACCGGGACAGCGGAGCTATGGCTACACCTTC.